The entry that follows covers one T cell receptor beta chain sequence. Its antigen remains unidentified. The CDR3 has 19 amino acids. Deletions cut 5 bases from V and 0 bases from J, with 22 bases between. The germline V gene encodes CDR1 SGHTA and CDR2 FQGNSA. The data were obtained in a study of shared clonotypes between healthy human individuals. Study-level points and caveats: Shared clonotypes: 4.5% to 6% naive CD4, under 4% naive CD8, less than 2.5% memory CD4, more than 0.3% memory CD8. Despite large depth, rarefaction showed incomplete sorted-subset sequencing.

Sequenced by immunoSEQ multiplex PCR; TCRdb stores in-frame clones only, minus some. This table has 2 million to 3 million clones, 80% to 95% appearing once. This receptor was taken from a man aged 18 to 30 in good health. Some clones in this sample may be carry-over from other donors' samples. V usage is TRBV7-2 and J usage is TRBJ2-2, with D perhaps matching TRBD2 (6 bases). Sample: naive CD4+ T cells from PBMCs. The subset here: CD45RA+ positively selected. The CDR3 region is CASSLPPGGRGPNTGELFF. In nucleotides, the CDR3 is TGTGCCAGCAGCCTCCCCCCGGGCGGGCGGGGCCCGAACACCGGGGAGCTGTTTTTT.